This T cell receptor beta chain was recovered during a study of blood T cell repertoires in COVID-19. Overall study context: Both acute and convalescent COVID-19 samples were obtained from the United States, Italy and Spain.

The CDR3 is 15 residues long. After removal of 5 bases from V and 7 bases from J, the junction contained 9 bases not matched to a gene. Per the germline V gene, CDR1 is LNHNV and CDR2 is YYDKDF (reference sequence). This clone has a handful of counts. Sequenced by immunoSEQ multiplex PCR; TCRdb stores in-frame clones only, minus some. The table includes roughly 200,000 clones, roughly four fifths detected once. The chain carries TRBV15 and TRBJ1-3; 9 bases line up with TRBD1. The TCR comes from a man aged 50 to 60 with active or convalescent COVID-19. Input material: peripheral blood. CDR3 loop: CATSPYLDRGNTIYF. The CDR3 region has the DNA TGTGCCACCAGCCCTTACCTCGACAGGGGGAACACCATATATTTT.